This T cell receptor (beta chain) comes out of a study of T cell repertoires in aging, cancer and after chemotherapy. About the research overall: Pre- and post-chemotherapy samples were paired from glioblastoma patients treated with temozolomide-based therapy. The whole study produced a dataset of around 9 million TCR reads.

The germline V gene encodes CDR1 MRHNA and CDR2 SNTAGT. The CDR3 contains 15 residues. V was pared by 3 bases and J by 1 base, with 4 bases of the junction left unmatched. TCR beta rearrangements were amplified from peripheral blood genomic DNA. This clonotype appeared a few times. A mixed TRB-A/B primer pool amplified rearranged TRB by multiplex touch-down PCR. Via MiXCR, TCRdb re-called the multiplex PCR reads, giving one row per CDR3 protein. The sample lists 15,000 to 20,000 distinct CDR3 sequences; 37% were seen once. This rearrangement joins TRBV6-4 to TRBJ2-3; 7 positions match TRBD2. The clonotype originates from a human donor with a solid tumor. The sample was blood. The CDR3 loop is CASSEAGDGTDTQYF. In DNA, the CDR3 is TGTGCCAGCAGTGAGGCGGGAGACGGCACAGATACGCAGTATTTT.